The sequence of this TCR beta chain was determined in a study of technical replicates of blood from several donors. Some clones are missing from TCRdb's copy, which holds only in-frame ones; the method was immunoSEQ multiplex PCR. The sample has over 90,000 clones; 95% are singletons. Germline values: CDR1 SGHTA, CDR2 FQGNSA. CDR3 length: 17 amino acids. Trimming removed 1 base at V and 5 bases at J, with 19 bases between. The clonotype was recovered from a human donor in good health. The sequenced sample was T cells isolated from PBMCs. V and J are TRBV7-2 and TRBJ2-3; tentatively, D is TRBD2 (5 bases). The CDR3 DNA is TGTGCCAGCAGCTTAGGACGAGGGTTTAGGAGTAGAGATACGCAGTATTTT. As protein: CASSLGRGFRSRDTQYF.